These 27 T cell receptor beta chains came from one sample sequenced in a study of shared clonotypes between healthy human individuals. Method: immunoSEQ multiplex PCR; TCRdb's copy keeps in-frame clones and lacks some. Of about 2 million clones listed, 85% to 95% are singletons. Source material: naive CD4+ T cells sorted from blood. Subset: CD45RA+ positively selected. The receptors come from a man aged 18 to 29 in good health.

The CDR3 reads CASSPTGGAGYGYTF. Written as DNA, the CDR3 is TGTGCCAGCAGCCCGACAGGGGGCGCGGGCTATGGCTACACCTTC. J is TRBJ1-2 and V is TRBV7-3; 10 bases fit TRBD1. With V trimmed by 5 bases and J by 4 bases, 7 bases remained unmatched. The CDR3 is made up of 15 amino acids. Germline-derived CDR1 and CDR2 are SGHTA and FQGTGA.

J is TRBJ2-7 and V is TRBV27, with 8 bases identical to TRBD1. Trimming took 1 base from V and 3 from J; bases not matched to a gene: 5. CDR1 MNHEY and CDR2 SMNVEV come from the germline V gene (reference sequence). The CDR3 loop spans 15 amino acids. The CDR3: CASSLLDRVLYEQYF. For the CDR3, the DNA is TGTGCCAGCAGTTTATTGGACAGGGTCCTCTACGAGCAGTACTTC.

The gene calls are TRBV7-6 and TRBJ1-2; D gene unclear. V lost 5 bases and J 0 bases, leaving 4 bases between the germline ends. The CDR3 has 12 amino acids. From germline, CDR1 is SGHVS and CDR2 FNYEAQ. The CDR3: CASSAPNYGYTF. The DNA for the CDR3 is TGTGCCAGCAGCGCCCCTAACTATGGCTACACCTTC.

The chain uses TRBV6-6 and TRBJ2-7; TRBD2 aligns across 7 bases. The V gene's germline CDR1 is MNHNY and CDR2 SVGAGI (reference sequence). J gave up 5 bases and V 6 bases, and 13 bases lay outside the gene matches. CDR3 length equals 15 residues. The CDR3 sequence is CASRMSVGGDHEQYF. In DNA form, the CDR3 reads TGTGCCAGCAGAATGTCCGTGGGGGGGGATCACGAGCAGTACTTC.

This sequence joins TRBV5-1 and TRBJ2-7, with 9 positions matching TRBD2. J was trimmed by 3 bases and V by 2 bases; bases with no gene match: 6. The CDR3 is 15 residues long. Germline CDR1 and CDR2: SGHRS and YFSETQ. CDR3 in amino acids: CASSFSSGEVYEQYF. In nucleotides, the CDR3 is TGCGCCAGCAGCTTCTCTAGCGGGGAGGTCTACGAGCAGTACTTC.

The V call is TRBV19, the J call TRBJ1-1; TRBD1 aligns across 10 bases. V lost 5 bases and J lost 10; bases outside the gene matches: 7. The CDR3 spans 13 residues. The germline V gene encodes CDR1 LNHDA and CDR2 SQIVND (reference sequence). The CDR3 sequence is CASSLDRGHGAFF. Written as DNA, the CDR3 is TGTGCCAGTAGTCTCGACAGGGGGCACGGAGCTTTCTTT.

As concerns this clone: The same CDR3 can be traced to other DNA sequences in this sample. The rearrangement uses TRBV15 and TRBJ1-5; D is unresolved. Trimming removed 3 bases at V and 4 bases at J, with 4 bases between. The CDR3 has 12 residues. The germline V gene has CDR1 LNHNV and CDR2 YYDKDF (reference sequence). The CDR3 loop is CATSRGNQPQHF. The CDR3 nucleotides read TGTGCCACCAGCAGGGGTAATCAGCCCCAGCATTTT. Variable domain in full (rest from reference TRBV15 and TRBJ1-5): DAMVIQNPRYQVTQFGKPVTLSCSQTLNHNVMYWYQQKSSQAPKLLFHYYDKDFNNEADTPDNFQSRRPNTSFCFLDIRSPGLGDTAMYLCATSRGNQPQHFGDGTRLSIL.

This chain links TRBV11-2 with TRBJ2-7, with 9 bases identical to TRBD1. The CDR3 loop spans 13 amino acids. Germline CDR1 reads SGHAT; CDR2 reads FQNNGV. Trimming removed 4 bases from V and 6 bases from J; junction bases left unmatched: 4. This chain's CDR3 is CASSSGTGFEQYF. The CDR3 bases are TGTGCCAGCAGCTCCGGGACAGGGTTCGAGCAGTACTTC.

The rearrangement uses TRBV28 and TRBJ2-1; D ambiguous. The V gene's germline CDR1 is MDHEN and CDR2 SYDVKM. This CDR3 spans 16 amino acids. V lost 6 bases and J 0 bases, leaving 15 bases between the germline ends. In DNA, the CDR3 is TGTGCCAGCAGACCCGGGTCAGCCAGCTCCTACAATGAGCAGTTCTTC. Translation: CASRPGSASSYNEQFF.

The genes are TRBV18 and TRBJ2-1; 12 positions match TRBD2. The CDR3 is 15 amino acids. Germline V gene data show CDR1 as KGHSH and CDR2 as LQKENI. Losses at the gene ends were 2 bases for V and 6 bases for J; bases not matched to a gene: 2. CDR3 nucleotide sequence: TGTGCCAGCTCACCATCTAGCGGGAGGGCCAATGAGCAGTTCTTC. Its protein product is CASSPSSGRANEQFF.

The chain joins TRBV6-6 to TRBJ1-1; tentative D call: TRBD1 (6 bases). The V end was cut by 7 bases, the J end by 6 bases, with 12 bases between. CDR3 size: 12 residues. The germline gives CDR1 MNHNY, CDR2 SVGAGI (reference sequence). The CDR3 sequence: CASTRGRAEAFF. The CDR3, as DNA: TGTGCCAGCACCAGGGGTCGCGCTGAAGCTTTCTTT.

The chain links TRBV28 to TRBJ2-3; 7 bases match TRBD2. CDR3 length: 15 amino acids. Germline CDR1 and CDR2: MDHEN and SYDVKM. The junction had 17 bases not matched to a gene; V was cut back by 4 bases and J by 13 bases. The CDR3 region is CASSSSASGNLKEYF. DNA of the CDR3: TGTGCCAGCAGTTCCTCCGCTAGCGGCAATTTAAAGGAGTATTTT.

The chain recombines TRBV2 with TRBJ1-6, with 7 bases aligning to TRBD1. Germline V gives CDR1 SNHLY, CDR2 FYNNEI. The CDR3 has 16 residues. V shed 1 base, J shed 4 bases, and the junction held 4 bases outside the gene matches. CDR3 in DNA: TGTGCCAGCAGTGAAGACAGGGGAGATTATAATTCACCCCTCCACTTT. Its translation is CASSEDRGDYNSPLHF.

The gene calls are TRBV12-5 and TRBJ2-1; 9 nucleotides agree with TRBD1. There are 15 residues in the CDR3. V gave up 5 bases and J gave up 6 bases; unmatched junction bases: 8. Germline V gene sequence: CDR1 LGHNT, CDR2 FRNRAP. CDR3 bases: TGTGCTAGTGGTAGAGGGGACAGGGAGGGCAATGAGCAGTTCTTC. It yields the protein CASGRGDREGNEQFF.

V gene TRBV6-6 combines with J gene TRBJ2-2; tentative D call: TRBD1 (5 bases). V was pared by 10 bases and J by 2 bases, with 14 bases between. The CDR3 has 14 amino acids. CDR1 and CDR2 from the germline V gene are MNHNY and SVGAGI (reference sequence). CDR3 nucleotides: TGTGCCATGAAACCCCAGGGAAACACCGGGGAGCTGTTTTTT. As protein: CAMKPQGNTGELFF.

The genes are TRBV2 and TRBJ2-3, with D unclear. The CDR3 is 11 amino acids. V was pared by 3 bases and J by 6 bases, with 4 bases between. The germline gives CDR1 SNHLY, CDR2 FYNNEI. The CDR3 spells CASSDVDTQYF. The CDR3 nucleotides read TGTGCCAGCAGTGACGTGGATACGCAGTATTTT. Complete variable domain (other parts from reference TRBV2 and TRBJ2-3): EPEVTQTPSHQVTQMGQEVILRCVPISNHLYFYWYRQILGQKVEFLVSFYNNEISEKSEIFDDQFSVERPDGSNFTLKIRSTKLEDSAMYFCASSDVDTQYFGPGTRLTVL.

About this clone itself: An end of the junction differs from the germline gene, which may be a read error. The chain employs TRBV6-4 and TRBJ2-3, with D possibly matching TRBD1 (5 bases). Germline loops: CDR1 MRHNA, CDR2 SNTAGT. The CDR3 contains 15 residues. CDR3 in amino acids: CASSDSSRAMWGQYF. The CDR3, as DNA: TGTGCCAGCAGCGACTCCAGCAGGGCTATGTGGGGGCAGTATTTT.

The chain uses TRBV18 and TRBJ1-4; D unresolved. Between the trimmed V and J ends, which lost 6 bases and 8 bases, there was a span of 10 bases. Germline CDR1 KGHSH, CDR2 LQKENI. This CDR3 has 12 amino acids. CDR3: CASSEGWEKLFF. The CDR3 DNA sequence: TGTGCCAGCTCCGAGGGATGGGAAAAACTGTTTTTT.

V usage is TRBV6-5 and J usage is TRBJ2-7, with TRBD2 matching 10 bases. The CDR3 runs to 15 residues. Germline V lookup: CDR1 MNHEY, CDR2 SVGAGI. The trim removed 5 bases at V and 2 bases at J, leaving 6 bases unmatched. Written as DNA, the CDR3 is TGTGCCAGCAGTGCTACTAGCGGGGCTCCCTACGAGCAGTACTTC. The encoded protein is CASSATSGAPYEQYF.

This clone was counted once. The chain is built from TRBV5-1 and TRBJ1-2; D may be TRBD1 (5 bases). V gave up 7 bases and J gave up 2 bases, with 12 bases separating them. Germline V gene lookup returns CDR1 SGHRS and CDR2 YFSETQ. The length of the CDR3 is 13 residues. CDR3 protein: CASAGLGNYGYTF. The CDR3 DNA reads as TGCGCCAGCGCAGGGTTAGGGAACTATGGCTACACCTTC. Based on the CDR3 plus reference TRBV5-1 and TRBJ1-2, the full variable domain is KAGVTQTPRYLIKTRGQQVTLSCSPISGHRSVSWYQQTPGQGLQFLFEYFSETQRNKGNFPGRFSGRQFSNSRSEMNVSTLELGDSALYLCASAGLGNYGYTFGSGTRLTVV.

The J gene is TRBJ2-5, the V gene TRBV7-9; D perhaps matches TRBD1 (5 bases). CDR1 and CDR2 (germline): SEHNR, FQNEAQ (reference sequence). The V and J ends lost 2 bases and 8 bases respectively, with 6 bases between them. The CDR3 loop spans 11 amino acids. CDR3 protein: CASSLQGTQYF. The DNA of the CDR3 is TGTGCCAGCAGCTTACAGGGAACCCAGTACTTC. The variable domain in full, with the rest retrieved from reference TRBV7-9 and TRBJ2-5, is DTGVSQNPRHKITKRGQNVTFRCDPISEHNRLYWYRQTLGQGPEFLTYFQNEAQLEKSRLLSDRFSAERPKGSFSTLEIQRTEQGDSAMYLCASSLQGTQYFGPGTRLLVL.

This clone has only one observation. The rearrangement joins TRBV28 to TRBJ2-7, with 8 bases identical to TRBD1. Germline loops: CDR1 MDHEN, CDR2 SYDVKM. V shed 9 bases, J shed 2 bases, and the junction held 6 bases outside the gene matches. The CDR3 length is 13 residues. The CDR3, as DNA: TGTGCCAGTACAGACAGGGGCCCCTACGAGCAGTACTTC. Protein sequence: CASTDRGPYEQYF.

CDR3 sequence: CASSLHGADTQYF. The CDR3 DNA is TGCGCCAGCAGCTTACATGGCGCAGATACGCAGTATTTT. The V and J genes are TRBV5-1 and TRBJ2-3, with D hard to call. The CDR3 is 13 amino acids. The ends were cut back, 2 bases at V and 4 bases at J, with 8 bases in the middle. The V gene's germline CDR1 is SGHRS and CDR2 YFSETQ.

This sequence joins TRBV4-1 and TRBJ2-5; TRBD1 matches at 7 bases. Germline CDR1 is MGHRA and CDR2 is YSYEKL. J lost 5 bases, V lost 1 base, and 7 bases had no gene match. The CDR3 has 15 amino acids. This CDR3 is CASSQGPGGTETQYF. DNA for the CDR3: TGCGCCAGCAGCCAAGGGCCAGGGGGAACGGAGACCCAGTACTTC.

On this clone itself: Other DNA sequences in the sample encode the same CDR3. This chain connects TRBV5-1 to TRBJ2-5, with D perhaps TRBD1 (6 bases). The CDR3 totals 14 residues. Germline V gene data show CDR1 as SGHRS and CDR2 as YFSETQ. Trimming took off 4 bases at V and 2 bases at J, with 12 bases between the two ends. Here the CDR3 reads CASSLMGQQETQYF. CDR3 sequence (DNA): TGCGCCAGCAGCCTAATGGGACAACAAGAGACCCAGTACTTC.

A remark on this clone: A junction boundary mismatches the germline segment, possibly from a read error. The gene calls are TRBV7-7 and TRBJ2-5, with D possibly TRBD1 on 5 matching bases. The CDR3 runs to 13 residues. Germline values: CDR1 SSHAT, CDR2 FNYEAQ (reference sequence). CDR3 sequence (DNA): TGTGCTAGCAGTGCAGGGCTCCAAGAGACCCAGTACTTC. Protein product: CASSAGLQETQYF.

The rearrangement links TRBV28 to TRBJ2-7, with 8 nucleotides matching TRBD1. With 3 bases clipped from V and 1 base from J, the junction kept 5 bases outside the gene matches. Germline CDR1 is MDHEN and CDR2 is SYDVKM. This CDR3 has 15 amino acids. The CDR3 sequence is CASSLVQGASYEQYF. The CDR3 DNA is TGTGCCAGCAGTTTGGTCCAGGGGGCATCCTACGAGCAGTACTTC.